These 32 T cell receptor beta chains were sequenced from one sample in a study of blood T cells in healthy people across ages. Together with a sample-barcoded 5' primer, a J-beta primer mix was included in a second PCR lasting about 6 to 11 cycles. One entry per CDR3 protein results from TCRdb running MiXCR on the 5' RACE reads. The table includes 1.5 million to 2 million distinct CDR3 sequences, 40% to 55% detected once. What was sequenced was blood. These receptors originate from a woman between 40 and 55 years old in good health.

This chain uses TRBV18 with TRBJ2-5; 8 positions match TRBD1. CDR1 is KGHSH, CDR2 LQKENI, per germline. The CDR3 has 13 amino acids. The ends lost 8 bases at V and 2 bases at J; junction bases unmatched: 4. This CDR3 reads CASLRTGQETQYF. The CDR3 region has the DNA TGTGCCAGCCTCAGGACAGGGCAAGAGACCCAGTACTTC.

This clonotype was found many times. The CDR3 is CASSSDRISYEQYF. CDR3 nucleotide sequence: TGCGCCAGCAGCTCGGACAGGATCTCCTACGAGCAGTACTTC. The V gene is TRBV5-1, the J gene TRBJ2-7; 7 nucleotides match TRBD1. Germline V lookup: CDR1 SGHRS, CDR2 YFSETQ. This CDR3 comprises 14 residues. After removal of 3 bases from V and 0 bases from J, the junction contained 3 bases not matched to a gene.

The chain has TRBV7-9 and TRBJ2-5, with TRBD2 identical over 11 bases. The V segment lost 5 bases and the J segment 2 bases; nucleotides outside the gene matches: 7. The CDR3 totals 16 residues. Germline lookup yields CDR1 SEHNR and CDR2 FQNEAQ (reference sequence). The CDR3 spells CASSPMTSGAQETQYF. CDR3 DNA sequence: TGTGCCAGCAGCCCCATGACTAGCGGGGCTCAAGAGACCCAGTACTTC. The full variable domain, rest sourced from reference TRBV7-9 and TRBJ2-5, is DTGVSQNPRHKITKRGQNVTFRCDPISEHNRLYWYRQTLGQGPEFLTYFQNEAQLEKSRLLSDRFSAERPKGSFSTLEIQRTEQGDSAMYLCASSPMTSGAQETQYFGPGTRLLVL.

CDR3 sequence (DNA): TGCAGCGCCAGAGGGGGAGCCGAAGATACGCAGTATTTT. Translation gives CSARGGAEDTQYF. J is TRBJ2-3 and V is TRBV29-1; D may be TRBD1 (6 bases). Trimming removed 7 bases at V and 5 bases at J, with 16 bases between. CDR1 and CDR2 from the germline V gene are SQVTM and ANQGSEA. The CDR3 runs 13 residues.

The gene calls are TRBV7-2 and TRBJ2-7; TRBD2 matches at 10 bases. The CDR3 is 15 residues long. CDR1 SGHTA and CDR2 FQGNSA come from the germline V gene. Trimming took 5 bases from V and 4 from J; bases not matched to a gene: 8. CDR3 sequence reads: CASSLKAGGVYEQYF. The CDR3 DNA reads as TGTGCCAGCAGCCTGAAAGCGGGAGGGGTGTACGAGCAGTACTTC.

V and J are TRBV6-2 or TRBV6-3 and TRBJ1-5; 9 bases are shared with TRBD1. CDR3 length: 13 residues. Germline CDR1 is MNHEY and CDR2 is SVGEGT. Trimming took 8 bases from V and 6 from J; bases not matched to a gene: 5. The CDR3 coding sequence is TGTGCCAGCGGGGACAGGGTAGGTCAGCCCCAGCATTTT. Translation gives CASGDRVGQPQHF.

The chain is built from TRBV2 and TRBJ2-3, with 9 bases aligning to TRBD2. J was trimmed by 2 bases and V by 5 bases; bases with no gene match: 11. This CDR3 spans 17 amino acids. The germline CDR1 and CDR2 sequences are SNHLY and FYNNEI. The CDR3 nucleotides are TGTGCCAGCAGTACGGCGCGGGGGGGCGGTTTCACAGATACGCAGTATTTT. It yields the protein CASSTARGGGFTDTQYF. The complete variable domain, with remaining parts taken from reference TRBV2 and TRBJ2-3, reads EPEVTQTPSHQVTQMGQEVILRCVPISNHLYFYWYRQILGQKVEFLVSFYNNEISEKSEIFDDQFSVERPDGSNFTLKIRSTKLEDSAMYFCASSTARGGGFTDTQYFGPGTRLTVL.

This rearrangement joins TRBV20-1 to TRBJ2-5; 9 bases are shared with TRBD1. V was clipped by 5 bases and J by 3 bases; unmatched bases: 4. This CDR3 spans 13 amino acids. CDR1 is DFQATT and CDR2 is SNEGSKA in the germline V gene (reference sequence). The CDR3 coding sequence is TGCAGTGCTTGGACAGGGGTCGAAGAGACCCAGTACTTC. Protein sequence: CSAWTGVEETQYF.

The sample holds a few counts of this clonotype. J is TRBJ2-1 and V is TRBV28, with TRBD1 identical over 7 bases. The CDR3 sequence is 16 residues long. Trimming at V came to 6 bases and at J to 2 bases, leaving 10 bases not matched to a gene. The germline CDR1 and CDR2 sequences are MDHEN and SYDVKM. CDR3 amino acids: CASRSGTANTYNEQFF. The CDR3 nucleotides read TGTGCCAGCAGATCCGGGACAGCTAACACCTACAATGAGCAGTTCTTC.

In this sample, this clonotype turned up a few times. This rearrangement joins TRBV9 to TRBJ2-1; weak D call: TRBD1 (6 bases). The CDR3 totals 16 residues. The germline V gene encodes CDR1 SGDLS and CDR2 YYNGEE. V dropped 0 bases and J dropped 2 bases, with 12 bases sitting between them. The CDR3 DNA reads TGTGCCAGCAGCGTAGCAGGGGCCCTCACCTACAATGAGCAGTTCTTC. Amino acids: CASSVAGALTYNEQFF.

In DNA form, the CDR3 reads TGCAGCGCCGCGGACGGATTTTATGGCTACACCTTC. Its translation: CSAADGFYGYTF. This rearrangement joins TRBV29-1 to TRBJ1-2; D is unresolved. Trimming took 7 bases from V and 5 from J, leaving 14 bases between them. CDR1 and CDR2 (germline): SQVTM, ANQGSEA. CDR3 length: 12 amino acids.

V usage is TRBV29-1 and J usage is TRBJ1-1, with unresolved D. CDR3 length equals 12 residues. With 7 bases removed from V and 4 bases from J, the gap between germline ends came to 13 bases. The germline gives CDR1 SQVTM, CDR2 ANQGSEA. The DNA of the CDR3 is TGCAGCGCTGGCACAAGTTCCACTGAAGCTTTCTTT. This codes for CSAGTSSTEAFF. Full variable domain (missing parts from reference TRBV29-1 and TRBJ1-1): SAVISQKPSRDICQRGTSLTIQCQVDSQVTMMFWYRQQPGQSLTLIATANQGSEATYESGFVIDKFPISRPNLTFSTLTVSNMSPEDSSIYLCSAGTSSTEAFFGQGTRLTVV.

The chain combines TRBV18 with TRBJ2-3; D gene uncertain. Trimming took off 6 bases at V and 0 bases at J, with 13 bases between the two ends. Germline-derived CDR1 and CDR2 are KGHSH and LQKENI. This CDR3 comprises 15 residues. For the CDR3, the DNA is TGTGCCAGCTCTCCCCCGAACCCTAGCACAGATACGCAGTATTTT. Amino acid sequence: CASSPPNPSTDTQYF. Filled out from reference TRBV18 and TRBJ2-3, the complete variable domain reads NAGVMQNPRHLVRRRGQEARLRCSPMKGHSHVYWYRQLPEEGLKFMVYLQKENIIDESGMPKERFSAEFPKEGPSILRIQQVVRGDSAAYFCASSPPNPSTDTQYFGPGTRLTVL.

In its sample, this clonotype was seen a few times. The chain is built from TRBV6-2 or TRBV6-3 and TRBJ2-7, with 7 bases aligning to TRBD1. The germline CDR1 and CDR2 sequences are MNHEY and SVGEGT. V lost 2 bases and J lost 2; bases outside the gene matches: 6. CDR3 length equals 15 residues. The CDR3 region is CASSYRGPNPYEQYF. CDR3 nucleotide sequence: TGTGCCAGCAGTTACAGGGGGCCTAACCCCTACGAGCAGTACTTC.

This sequence joins TRBV20-1 and TRBJ2-7, with D tentatively TRBD2 (5 bases). The V gene lost 0 bases and the J gene lost 6 bases, with 12 bases spanning the gap. Germline CDR1 DFQATT, CDR2 SNEGSKA (reference sequence). This CDR3 comprises 13 residues. The CDR3 DNA is TGCAGTGCTAGAGATTTGGGGAGCGGCGAGCAGTACTTC. As protein: CSARDLGSGEQYF.

The chain has TRBV28 and TRBJ1-2; D perhaps matches TRBD1 (5 bases). The CDR3 totals 14 residues. V was shortened by 7 bases and J by 2 bases, with 14 bases between the two germline ends. CDR1 and CDR2 from the germline V gene are MDHEN and SYDVKM. CDR3: CASTGAGLNYGYTF. The CDR3 DNA reads TGTGCCAGCACCGGGGCGGGGTTGAACTATGGCTACACCTTC.

This rearrangement joins TRBV5-5 to TRBJ2-3, with D uncertain. This CDR3 has 13 amino acids. Germline V gene data show CDR1 as SGHKS and CDR2 as YYEKEE (reference sequence). With 9 bases removed from V and 5 bases from J, the gap between germline ends came to 16 bases. Here the CDR3 DNA reads TGTGCCACCCATTTACTCCCGCAAGATACGCAGTATTTT. This gives the protein CATHLLPQDTQYF.

The chain couples TRBV3-1 to TRBJ2-1; 9 bases match TRBD2. The CDR3 has 15 amino acids. The ends lost 3 bases at V and 7 bases at J; junction bases unmatched: 7. Germline V gene sequence: CDR1 LGHDT, CDR2 YNNKEL (reference sequence). The CDR3 coding sequence is TGTGCCAGCAGCCAGGGGCGGGGGGGCGGAAATGAGCAGTTCTTC. Amino acid sequence: CASSQGRGGGNEQFF.

The chain couples TRBV10-3 to TRBJ1-2; tentative D call: TRBD1 (6 bases). This CDR3 comprises 16 residues. CDR1 is ENHRY and CDR2 is SYGVKD in the germline V gene. The V and J ends lost 11 bases and 5 bases respectively, with 27 bases between them. CDR3: CASERSRDNPSYGYTF. CDR3 nucleotide sequence: TGTGCCTCCGAGCGGAGCCGGGACAACCCATCGTATGGCTACACCTTC.

This clonotype was detected a few times. The chain is built from TRBV19 and TRBJ1-5; no reliable D call. The germline gives CDR1 LNHDA, CDR2 SQIVND (reference sequence). The CDR3 extends over 12 amino acids. Deletions cut 10 bases from V and 5 bases from J, with 12 bases between. CDR3 sequence: CATRHGYQPQHF. The CDR3 region has the DNA TGTGCCACTCGACACGGATATCAGCCCCAGCATTTT.

The chain is built from TRBV5-1 and TRBJ1-5, with TRBD1 as a possible D gene (5 bases). The V gene's germline CDR1 is SGHRS and CDR2 YFSETQ. The V end was cut by 4 bases, the J end by 3 bases, with 11 bases between. The CDR3 extends over 14 amino acids. The CDR3 is CASSRGPYNQPQHF. The CDR3 DNA reads TGCGCCAGCAGCAGGGGACCGTACAATCAGCCCCAGCATTTT.

The chain combines TRBV7-2 with TRBJ1-2; 7 nucleotides line up with TRBD1. With V trimmed by 6 bases and J by 4 bases, 8 bases remained unmatched. The germline V gene encodes CDR1 SGHTA and CDR2 FQGNSA. The length of the CDR3 is 14 residues. The CDR3 here is CASRSAGGGYGYTF. Written as DNA, the CDR3 is TGTGCCAGCAGATCCGCAGGGGGTGGCTATGGCTACACCTTC.

V usage is TRBV12-3 or TRBV12-4 and J usage is TRBJ2-3; D perhaps matches TRBD1 (6 bases). V was pared by 5 bases and J by 5 bases, with 20 bases between. CDR3 length equals 16 residues. The CDR3 nucleotides read TGTGCCAGCAGTCCCCGGGGCAGAGGGGGTCAAGATACGCAGTATTTT. Its translation: CASSPRGRGGQDTQYF.

The rearrangement links TRBV5-1 to TRBJ2-1; TRBD2 matches 7 bases. CDR1 and CDR2 from the germline V gene are SGHRS and YFSETQ. The junction had 13 bases not matched to a gene; V was cut back by 7 bases and J by 12 bases. The CDR3 is 13 amino acids. CDR3 DNA sequence: TGCGCCAGCGGCTGGGCCGGAGGGGAGGGGCAGTTCTTC. Residues: CASGWAGGEGQFF. The full variable domain, completed using reference TRBV5-1 and TRBJ2-1, is KAGVTQTPRYLIKTRGQQVTLSCSPISGHRSVSWYQQTPGQGLQFLFEYFSETQRNKGNFPGRFSGRQFSNSRSEMNVSTLELGDSALYLCASGWAGGEGQFFGPGTRLTVL.

The genes are TRBV24-1 and TRBJ2-7; D is possibly TRBD1 (6 bases). The germline V and J ends were trimmed by 4 bases and 5 bases, with 14 bases remaining between them. The CDR3 totals 14 residues. Germline V CDR1 and CDR2: KGHDR, SFDVKD. DNA of the CDR3: TGTGCCACCAGTGACCCCACAGGGAACCACGAGCAGTACTTC. Protein: CATSDPTGNHEQYF.

The chain joins TRBV7-2 to TRBJ2-3; 10 bases are shared with TRBD2. V was pared by 6 bases and J by 4 bases, with 7 bases of the junction left unmatched. Germline V gene lookup returns CDR1 SGHTA and CDR2 FQGNSA. The CDR3 has 15 residues. CDR3 in DNA: TGTGCCAGCAGGAAAGCGGGGGGGGAGGCAGATACGCAGTATTTT. Encoded protein: CASRKAGGEADTQYF.

The chain combines TRBV20-1 with TRBJ2-1, with D unresolved. Per germline, CDR1 DFQATT and CDR2 SNEGSKA (reference sequence). V lost 3 bases and J lost 1, with 10 bases in between. The CDR3 spans 14 residues. The CDR3 region has the DNA TGCAGTGCTAGGAGACCCGGATCCTACAATGAGCAGTTCTTC. Its protein product is CSARRPGSYNEQFF.

This clonotype was counted a single time. A much larger clonotype is one base distant, so this may be a read error. V usage is TRBV20-1 and J usage is TRBJ2-5, with TRBD2 matching over 9 bases. The CDR3 is made up of 14 amino acids. Germline assignment: CDR1 DFQATT and CDR2 SNEGSKA (reference sequence). The CDR3 sequence is CSASRLAAQEAQYF. As DNA, the CDR3 is TGCAGTGCTAGCCGACTAGCGGCTCAAGAGGCCCAGTACTTC.

The chain combines TRBV20-1 with TRBJ2-1, with 7 bases lining up with TRBD1. The germline V gene has CDR1 DFQATT and CDR2 SNEGSKA (reference sequence). This CDR3 region has 15 residues. V lost 0 bases and J lost 5; bases outside the gene matches: 7. The CDR3 DNA reads as TGCAGTGCTAGAGATAACAGGGGTGGGGACAATGAGCAGTTCTTC. Translating it yields CSARDNRGGDNEQFF.

This clonotype was recorded a few times. The chain recombines TRBV5-6 with TRBJ2-1; D gene unclear. This CDR3 is 12 amino acids long. Germline assignment: CDR1 SGHDT and CDR2 YYEEEE. Trimming took off 0 bases at V and 8 bases at J, with 6 bases between the two ends. CDR3 in DNA: TGTGCCAGCAGCTTGGCTCAGGATGAGCAGTTCTTC. This sequence encodes CASSLAQDEQFF. Looking up the rest from reference TRBV5-6 and TRBJ2-1 gives the full variable domain: DAGVTQSPTHLIKTRGQQVTLRCSPKSGHDTVSWYQQALGQGPQFIFQYYEEEERQRGNFPDRFSGHQFPNYSSELNVNALLLGDSALYLCASSLAQDEQFFGPGTRLTVL.

This clonotype was recorded a few times. This sequence joins TRBV6-5 and TRBJ2-3; 8 bases fit TRBD2. The CDR3 consists of 12 residues. The V gene's germline CDR1 is MNHEY and CDR2 SVGAGI. CDR3 protein: CATGGASDTQYF. The CDR3 region has the DNA TGTGCGACGGGGGGGGCGTCCGATACGCAGTATTTT.

The genes are TRBV6-6 and TRBJ2-5; TRBD2 is a possible D gene (6 bases). Gene TRBJ2-4 matches the end of the DNA better, so the J call may be wrong. Looked up from germline, CDR1 is MNHNY and CDR2 is SVGAGI (reference sequence). This CDR3 has 12 residues. CDR3 bases: TGTGCCAGCAGTTCGGGGGAAAACATTCAGTACTTC. Protein: CASSSGENIQYF.